The 28 T cell receptor beta chains listed next were all sequenced from one sample in a study of T cells in narcolepsy (dated by TCRdb to the late 2010s). Libraries came from the immunoSEQ multiplex PCR assay. The table comes from immuneACCESS by way of TCRdb, which keeps in-frame sequences with V and J called. Part of the clones is missing from these tables; in studies checked, under half for an unresolved V gene and the rest for unknown reasons. Recorded for this sample are 30,000 or so clones; 75% to 85% of them occurred a single time. The ten largest clonotypes hold approximately 1.2% of the sample. Sequenced sample: CD45RA- memory CD4+ T cells from PBMCs. This specimen's cell subset or site label, per the study, means: memory T cells sorted ex vivo from peripheral blood. Receptors originate from a human donor with narcolepsy.

V is TRBV6-1 and J is TRBJ1-5, with no clear D. Trimming took off 8 bases at V and 7 bases at J, with 9 bases between the two ends. The germline CDR1 and CDR2 sequences are MNHNS and SASEGT. The length of the CDR3 is 11 residues. CDR3 sequence: CASGVDQPQHF. The CDR3 coding sequence is TGTGCCAGCGGGGTCGACCAGCCCCAGCATTTT.

The chain recombines TRBV4-2 with TRBJ2-2; 9 bases are a match to TRBD1. This CDR3 is 16 amino acids long. CDR1 and CDR2 (germline): LGHNA, YNFKEQ. V shed 4 bases, J shed 3 bases, and the junction held 6 bases outside the gene matches. The CDR3 bases are TGTGCCAGCAGCCCGGAGGGGACAGGGCACACCGGGGAGCTGTTTTTT. This translates into CASSPEGTGHTGELFF.

The rearrangement links TRBV7-2 to TRBJ1-5; the D is unclear. Germline assignment: CDR1 SGHTA and CDR2 FQGNSA. The V end was cut by 5 bases, the J end by 6 bases, with 14 bases between. CDR3 size: 14 residues. The CDR3 DNA sequence: TGTGCCAGCAGCCTTGGGTCGACTTTTCAGCCCCAGCATTTT. Residues: CASSLGSTFQPQHF.

The chain carries TRBV21-1 and TRBJ2-5; the table calls TRBD2, which could not be checked here. TRBV21-1 is designated a pseudogene. This CDR3 has 13 amino acids. The CDR3 nucleotides are TGTGCCAGCAGCACTACGGGGGGGCGGGAGCAGTACTTC. As protein: CASSTTGGREQYF.

The chain carries TRBV7-2 and TRBJ2-3; D remains unclear. V shed 3 bases and J shed 3 bases, with 4 bases lying between them. The CDR3 is 12 amino acids. Germline values: CDR1 SGHTA, CDR2 FQGNSA. Here the CDR3 reads CASSFGTDTQYF. The CDR3 DNA follows: TGTGCCAGCAGCTTCGGAACAGATACGCAGTATTTT.

V gene TRBV5-1 combines with J gene TRBJ1-3, with D unresolved. CDR1 SGHRS and CDR2 YFSETQ come from the germline V gene. This CDR3 contains 15 residues. The V end was cut by 0 bases, the J end by 1 base, with 8 bases between. CDR3 coding DNA: TGCGCCAGCAGCTTGGGTCAGTTTTCTGGAAACACCATATATTTT. The encoded protein is CASSLGQFSGNTIYF.

Written as DNA, the CDR3 is TGTGCCAGCATGCGGTCCCAACAGTCTGGAAACACCATATATTTT. It codes for CASMRSQQSGNTIYF. The V gene is TRBV6-1, the J gene TRBJ1-3; D not certain. The CDR3 extends over 15 amino acids. Germline CDR1 reads MNHNS; CDR2 reads SASEGT. Between the trimmed V and J ends, which lost 7 bases and 1 base, there was a span of 14 bases.

The rearrangement uses TRBV11-2 and TRBJ2-5; maybe TRBD2 (5 bases). This CDR3 is 15 amino acids long. Germline-derived CDR1 and CDR2 are SGHAT and FQNNGV. Trimming shortened V by 3 bases and J by 1 base, and 12 bases separated the two germline ends. As DNA, the CDR3 is TGTGCCAGCAGCTTGAGCGGACCCCTCCAAGAGACCCAGTACTTC. Translated, it gives CASSLSGPLQETQYF.

The chain couples TRBV2 to TRBJ1-5; D ambiguous. The CDR3 length is 14 residues. V gave up 8 bases and J gave up 1 base, with 12 bases separating them. Germline V lookup: CDR1 SNHLY, CDR2 FYNNEI. The CDR3 protein is CASRSDISNQPQHF. In DNA form, the CDR3 reads TGTGCCAGCCGCTCAGACATCAGCAATCAGCCCCAGCATTTT.

J is TRBJ1-1 and V is TRBV5-8; 8 nucleotides line up with TRBD1. The ends lost 2 bases at V and 5 bases at J; junction bases unmatched: 5. The CDR3 runs to 14 residues. Per germline, CDR1 SGHTS and CDR2 YDEGEE. CDR3 DNA sequence: TGTGCCAGCAGCTTTAGACAGGGGCGTACTGAAGCTTTCTTT. Protein product: CASSFRQGRTEAFF.

This rearrangement joins TRBV7-6 to TRBJ2-1, with D possibly TRBD1 on 5 matching bases. The V gene lost 4 bases and the J gene lost 5 bases, with 18 bases spanning the gap. Germline CDR1 SGHVS, CDR2 FNYEAQ. This CDR3 is 16 amino acids long. The CDR3 is CASSSPLKGFNNEQFF. The CDR3 DNA is TGTGCCAGCAGCTCACCGCTAAAGGGGTTTAACAATGAGCAGTTCTTC.

The chain couples TRBV11-2 to TRBJ2-2; D is possibly TRBD2 (6 bases). The germline gives CDR1 SGHAT, CDR2 FQNNGV. The CDR3 has 14 residues. V lost 7 bases to trimming and J lost 2 bases, with 11 bases between them. The CDR3 region is CASTGGVNTGELFF. CDR3 DNA: TGTGCCAGCACCGGAGGGGTCAACACCGGGGAGCTGTTTTTT.

The chain uses TRBV6-4 and TRBJ2-1, with D perhaps TRBD1 (5 bases). Germline V lookup: CDR1 MRHNA, CDR2 SNTAGT. The CDR3 contains 13 residues. Deletions cut 6 bases from V and 10 bases from J, with 16 bases between. The CDR3 is CASRAPGFNEQFF. For the CDR3, the DNA is TGTGCCAGCAGAGCACCAGGGTTTAACGAGCAGTTCTTC.

This clone was recorded a few times. V usage is TRBV10-3 and J usage is TRBJ2-1; D perhaps matches TRBD2 (5 bases). The ends were cut back, 5 bases at V and 5 bases at J, with 19 bases in the middle. The germline V gene has CDR1 ENHRY and CDR2 SYGVKD. The CDR3 length is 16 residues. CDR3 bases: TGTGCCATCAGTCAACCCTTGGTAGCGCGGCACAATGAGCAGTTCTTC. This sequence encodes CAISQPLVARHNEQFF.

The J gene is TRBJ2-7, the V gene TRBV28, with 8 positions matching TRBD2. With 3 bases clipped from V and 4 bases from J, the junction kept 8 bases outside the gene matches. The CDR3 is made up of 15 amino acids. Germline V gene data show CDR1 as MDHEN and CDR2 as SYDVKM. In DNA, the CDR3 is TGTGCCAGCAGTTTTGCGGTAGCGGGAACGTACGAGCAGTACTTC. It specifies CASSFAVAGTYEQYF.

The CDR3 DNA reads as TGTGCCAGCTCACTCACTAATCAGCCCCAGCATTTT. Amino acid sequence: CASSLTNQPQHF. The chain links TRBV18 to TRBJ1-5; D is unclear. Between the trimmed V and J ends, which lost 4 bases and 4 bases, there was a span of 5 bases. CDR1 and CDR2 from the germline V gene are KGHSH and LQKENI. The CDR3 extends over 12 amino acids. The full variable domain, rest sourced from reference TRBV18 and TRBJ1-5, is NAGVMQNPRHLVRRRGQEARLRCSPMKGHSHVYWYRQLPEEGLKFMVYLQKENIIDESGMPKERFSAEFPKEGPSILRIQQVVRGDSAAYFCASSLTNQPQHFGDGTRLSIL.

The CDR3 protein is CASSLGGLAGGLEQYF. For the CDR3, the DNA is TGTGCCAGCAGCTTGGGGGGACTAGCGGGAGGTCTTGAGCAGTACTTC. V gene TRBV5-4 combines with J gene TRBJ2-7; TRBD2 agrees at 15 bases. The germline gives CDR1 SGHNT, CDR2 YYREEE (reference sequence). This CDR3 region has 16 residues. J gave up 7 bases and V 0 bases, and 5 bases lay outside the gene matches.

The chain employs TRBV18 and TRBJ1-1, with 8 nucleotides matching TRBD1. V shed 5 bases, J shed 4 bases, and the junction held 12 bases outside the gene matches. The CDR3 runs to 16 residues. The germline gives CDR1 KGHSH, CDR2 LQKENI. The CDR3 reads CASSVSGGLWGTEAFF. In nucleotides, the CDR3 is TGTGCCAGCTCAGTTTCAGGGGGCCTCTGGGGCACTGAAGCTTTCTTT.

This clone is a singleton in its sample. The V and J genes are TRBV7-8 and TRBJ1-5; no firm D call. Germline CDR1 reads SGHVS; CDR2 reads FQNEAQ. The CDR3 totals 14 residues. V was shortened by 2 bases and J by 5 bases, with 10 bases between the two germline ends. The CDR3 here is CASSLRERDQPQHF. The CDR3 bases are TGTGCCAGCAGCTTAAGGGAGAGAGATCAGCCCCAGCATTTT.

This chain connects TRBV5-6 to TRBJ1-6; D gene uncertain. Germline CDR1 reads SGHDT; CDR2 reads YYEEEE. The V gene lost 6 bases and the J gene lost 4 bases, with 14 bases spanning the gap. This CDR3 contains 15 residues. The CDR3: CASTRRAGYNSPLHF. The DNA of the CDR3 is TGTGCCAGCACCCGGAGGGCAGGATATAATTCACCCCTCCACTTT.

V and J are TRBV5-1 and TRBJ1-2, with TRBD1 as a possible D gene (5 bases). The CDR3 extends over 12 amino acids. Trimming pared 4 bases from V and 3 bases from J, leaving 7 bases between. Germline CDR1 and CDR2: SGHRS and YFSETQ. Written as DNA, the CDR3 is TGCGCCAGCAGCCCGACAGACTATGGCTACACCTTC. Encoded protein: CASSPTDYGYTF.

The V gene is TRBV6-1, the J gene TRBJ1-4; D remains ambiguous. CDR1 MNHNS and CDR2 SASEGT come from the germline V gene. Trimming stripped 10 bases from V and 7 bases from J, with 19 bases between. The CDR3 sequence is 14 residues long. CDR3 in amino acids: CAIRSPGAGEKLFF. CDR3 sequence (DNA): TGTGCCATCAGATCACCGGGAGCGGGTGAAAAACTGTTTTTT.

This clone was observed once. The chain recombines TRBV5-1 with TRBJ2-3, with 9 bases matching TRBD1. This CDR3 is 16 amino acids long. V shed 0 bases, J shed 4 bases, and the junction held 6 bases outside the gene matches. Germline V CDR1 and CDR2: SGHRS, YFSETQ. CDR3 sequence (DNA): TGCGCCAGCAGCTTGGGGGACAGGGAGAATGCAGATACGCAGTATTTT. Its translation: CASSLGDRENADTQYF.

The chain couples TRBV5-1 to TRBJ1-5, with 7 bases lining up with TRBD1. The CDR3 length is 13 residues. The J segment lost 5 bases and the V segment lost 4 bases, leaving 3 bases of the junction unmatched. The germline CDR1 and CDR2 sequences are SGHRS and YFSETQ. CDR3 nucleotide sequence: TGCGCCAGCAGCGGTACAGGGGATCAGCCCCAGCATTTT. Translation: CASSGTGDQPQHF.

The CDR3 nucleotides are TGTGCCAGCAGCCAAGCTGCTAGCGGGAGCTATGAGCAGTTCTTC. Its protein is CASSQAASGSYEQFF. V usage is TRBV4-2 and J usage is TRBJ2-1; 10 nucleotides align to TRBD2. The V and J ends lost 1 base and 8 bases, in that order; junction bases with no gene match: 5. CDR1 is LGHNA, CDR2 YNFKEQ, per germline. This CDR3 is built from 15 residues.

This clone was recorded only once. J is TRBJ2-7 and V is TRBV6-1; unclear D gene. The germline V gene encodes CDR1 MNHNS and CDR2 SASEGT. The CDR3 spans 15 residues. V was cut by 4 bases and J by 3 bases, with 16 bases left in between. The DNA of the CDR3 is TGTGCCAGCAGTGGTCTCCCTTTGGCCAACTACGAGCAGTACTTC. Translation gives CASSGLPLANYEQYF.

The chain has TRBV4-2 and TRBJ2-1, with 9 bases that match TRBD2. Germline values: CDR1 LGHNA, CDR2 YNFKEQ. V gave up 4 bases and J gave up 3 bases; unmatched junction bases: 10. The CDR3 sequence is 17 residues long. CDR3 protein: CASSPAGLAGIYNEQFF. Written as DNA, the CDR3 is TGTGCCAGCAGCCCGGCGGGGCTAGCGGGGATCTACAATGAGCAGTTCTTC.

The V and J genes are TRBV11-2 and TRBJ2-5; a weak D match, TRBD2 (6 bases). The J call is in doubt because the DNA end fits TRBJ2-7 better. Germline V gene sequence: CDR1 SGHAT, CDR2 FQNNGV. The CDR3 totals 14 residues. CDR3 sequence reads: CASSLVGGSYEQYF. The CDR3 DNA is TGTGCCAGCAGCTTAGTAGGAGGGAGCTACGAGCAGTACTTC.